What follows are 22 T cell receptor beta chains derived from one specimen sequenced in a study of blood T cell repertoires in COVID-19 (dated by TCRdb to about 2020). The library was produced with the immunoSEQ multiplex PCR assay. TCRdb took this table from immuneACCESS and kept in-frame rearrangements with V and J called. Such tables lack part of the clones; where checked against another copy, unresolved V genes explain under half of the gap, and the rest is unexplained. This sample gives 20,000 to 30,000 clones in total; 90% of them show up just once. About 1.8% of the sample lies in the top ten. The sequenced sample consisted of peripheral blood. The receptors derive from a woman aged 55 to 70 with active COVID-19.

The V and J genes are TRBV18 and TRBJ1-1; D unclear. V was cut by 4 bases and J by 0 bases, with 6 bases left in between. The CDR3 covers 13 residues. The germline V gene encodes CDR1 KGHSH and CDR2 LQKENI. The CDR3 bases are TGTGCCAGCTCACAACAATTGAACACTGAAGCTTTCTTT. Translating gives CASSQQLNTEAFF.

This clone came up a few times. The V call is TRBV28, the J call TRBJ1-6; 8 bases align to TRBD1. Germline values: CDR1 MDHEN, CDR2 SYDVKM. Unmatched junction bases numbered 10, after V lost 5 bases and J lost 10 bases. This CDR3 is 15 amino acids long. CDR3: CASSPYRGAVSPLHF. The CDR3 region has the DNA TGTGCCAGCAGTCCCTACAGGGGGGCGGTCTCACCCCTCCACTTT.

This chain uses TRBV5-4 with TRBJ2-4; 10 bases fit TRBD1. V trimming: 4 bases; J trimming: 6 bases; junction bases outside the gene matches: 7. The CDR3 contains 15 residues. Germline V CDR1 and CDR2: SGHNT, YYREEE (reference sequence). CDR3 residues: CASSKTGGAGNIQYF. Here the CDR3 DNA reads TGTGCCAGCAGCAAGACAGGGGGCGCGGGAAACATTCAGTACTTC.

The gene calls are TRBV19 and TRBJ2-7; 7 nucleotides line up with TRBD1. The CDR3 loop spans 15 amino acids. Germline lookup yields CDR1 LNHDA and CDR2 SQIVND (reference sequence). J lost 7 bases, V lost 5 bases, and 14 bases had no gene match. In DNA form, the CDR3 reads TGTGCCAGTAGTGAAGGACAGGCCACCCTTGAGGAGCAGTACTTC. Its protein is CASSEGQATLEEQYF.

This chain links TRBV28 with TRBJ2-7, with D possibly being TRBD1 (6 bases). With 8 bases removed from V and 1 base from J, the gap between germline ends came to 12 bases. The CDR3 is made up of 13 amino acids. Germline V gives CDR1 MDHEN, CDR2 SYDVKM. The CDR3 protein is CASGQLTSYEQYF. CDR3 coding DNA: TGTGCCAGCGGACAGCTCACATCCTACGAGCAGTACTTC.

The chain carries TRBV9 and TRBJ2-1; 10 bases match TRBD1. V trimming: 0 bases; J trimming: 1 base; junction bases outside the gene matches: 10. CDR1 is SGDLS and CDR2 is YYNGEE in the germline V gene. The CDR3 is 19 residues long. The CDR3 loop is CASSVVPTGGDLSYNEQFF. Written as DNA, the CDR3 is TGTGCCAGCAGCGTAGTCCCGACAGGGGGCGATTTGTCCTACAATGAGCAGTTCTTC.

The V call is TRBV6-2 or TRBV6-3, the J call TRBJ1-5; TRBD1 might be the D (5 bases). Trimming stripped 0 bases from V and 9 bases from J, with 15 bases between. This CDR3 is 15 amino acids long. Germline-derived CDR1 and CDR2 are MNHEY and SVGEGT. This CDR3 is CASSYSLEVGGPQHF. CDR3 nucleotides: TGTGCCAGCAGTTACTCATTAGAGGTCGGGGGGCCCCAGCATTTT.

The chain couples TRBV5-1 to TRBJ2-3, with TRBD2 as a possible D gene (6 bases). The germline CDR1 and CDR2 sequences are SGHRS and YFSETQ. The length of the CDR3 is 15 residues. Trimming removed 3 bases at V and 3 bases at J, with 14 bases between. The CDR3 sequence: CASSWATGETDTQYF. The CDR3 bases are TGCGCCAGCAGCTGGGCGACGGGGGAAACAGATACGCAGTATTTT.

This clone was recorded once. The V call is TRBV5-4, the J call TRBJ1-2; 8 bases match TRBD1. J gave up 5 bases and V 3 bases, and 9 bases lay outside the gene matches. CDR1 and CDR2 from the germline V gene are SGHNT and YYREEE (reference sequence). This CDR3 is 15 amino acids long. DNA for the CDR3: TGTGCCAGCAGCTCCCGGGACAGGACTCCGTATGGCTACACCTTC. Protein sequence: CASSSRDRTPYGYTF.

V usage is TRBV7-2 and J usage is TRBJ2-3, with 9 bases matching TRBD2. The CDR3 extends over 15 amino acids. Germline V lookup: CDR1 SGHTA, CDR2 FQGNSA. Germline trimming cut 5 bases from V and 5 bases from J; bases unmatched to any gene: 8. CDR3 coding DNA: TGTGCCAGCAGCCCCCGGACTAGCGATAAAGATACGCAGTATTTT. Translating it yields CASSPRTSDKDTQYF.

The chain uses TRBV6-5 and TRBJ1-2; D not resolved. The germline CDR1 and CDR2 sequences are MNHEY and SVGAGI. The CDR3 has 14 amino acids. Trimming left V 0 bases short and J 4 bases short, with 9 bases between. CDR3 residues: CASSYSTGLYGYTF. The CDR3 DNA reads TGTGCCAGCAGTTACTCGACGGGTCTCTATGGCTACACCTTC.

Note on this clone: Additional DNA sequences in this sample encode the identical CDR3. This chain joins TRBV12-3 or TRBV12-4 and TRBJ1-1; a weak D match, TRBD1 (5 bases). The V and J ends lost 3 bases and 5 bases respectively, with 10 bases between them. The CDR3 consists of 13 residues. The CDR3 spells CASSLGGGTEAFF. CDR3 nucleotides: TGTGCCAGCAGTTTGGGGGGTGGAACTGAAGCTTTCTTT.

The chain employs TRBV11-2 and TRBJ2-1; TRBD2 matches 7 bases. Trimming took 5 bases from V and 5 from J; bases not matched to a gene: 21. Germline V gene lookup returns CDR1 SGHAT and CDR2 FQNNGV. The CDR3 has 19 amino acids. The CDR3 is CASSRYPGLVRGRDNEQFF. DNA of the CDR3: TGTGCCAGCAGCCGGTACCCCGGACTAGTTCGCGGTAGGGACAATGAGCAGTTCTTC.

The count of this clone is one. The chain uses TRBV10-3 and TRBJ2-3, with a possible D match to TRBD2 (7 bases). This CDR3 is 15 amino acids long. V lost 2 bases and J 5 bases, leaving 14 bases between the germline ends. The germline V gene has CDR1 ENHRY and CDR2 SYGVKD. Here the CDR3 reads CAISEGRGEGDTQYF. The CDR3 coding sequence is TGTGCCATCAGTGAGGGAAGGGGGGAGGGAGATACGCAGTATTTT.

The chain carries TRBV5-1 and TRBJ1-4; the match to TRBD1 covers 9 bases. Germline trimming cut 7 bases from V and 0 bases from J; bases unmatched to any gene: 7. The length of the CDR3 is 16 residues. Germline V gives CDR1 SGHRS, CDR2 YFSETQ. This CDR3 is CASRQGGTSTNEKLFF. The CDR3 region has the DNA TGCGCCAGCCGACAGGGGGGAACATCAACTAATGAAAAACTGTTTTTT.

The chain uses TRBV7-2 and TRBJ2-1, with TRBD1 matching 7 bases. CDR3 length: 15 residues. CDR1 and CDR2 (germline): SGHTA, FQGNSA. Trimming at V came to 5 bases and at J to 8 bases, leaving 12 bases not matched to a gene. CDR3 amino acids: CASSQDPQGLDEQFF. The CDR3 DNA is TGTGCCAGCAGCCAAGACCCACAGGGGCTGGATGAGCAGTTCTTC.

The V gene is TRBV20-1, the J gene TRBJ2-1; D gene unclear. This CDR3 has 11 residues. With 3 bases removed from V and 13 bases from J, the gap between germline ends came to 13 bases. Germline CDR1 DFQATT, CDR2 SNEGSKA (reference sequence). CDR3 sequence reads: CSASSPSRQFF. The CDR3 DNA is TGCAGTGCTAGCTCACCCAGTCGACAGTTCTTC.

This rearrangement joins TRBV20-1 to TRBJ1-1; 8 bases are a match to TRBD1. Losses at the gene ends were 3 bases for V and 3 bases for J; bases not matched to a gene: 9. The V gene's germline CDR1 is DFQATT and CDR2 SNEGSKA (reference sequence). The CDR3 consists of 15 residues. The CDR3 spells CSASTGGAPDTEAFF. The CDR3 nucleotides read TGCAGTGCTAGTACAGGGGGAGCGCCGGACACTGAAGCTTTCTTT.

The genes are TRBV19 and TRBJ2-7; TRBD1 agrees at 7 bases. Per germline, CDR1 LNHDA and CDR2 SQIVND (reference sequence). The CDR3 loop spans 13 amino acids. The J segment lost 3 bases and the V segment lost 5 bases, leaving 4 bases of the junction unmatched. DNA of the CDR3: TGTGCCAGTAGTGACAGGGAGTTCTACGAGCAGTACTTC. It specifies CASSDREFYEQYF.

The DNA of the CDR3 is TGTGCCAGCAGCGCTAGCAGTGGGCCCCAGCATTTT. Its protein product is CASSASSGPQHF. This sequence joins TRBV12-3 or TRBV12-4 and TRBJ1-5, with D unclear. The CDR3 contains 12 residues. The V and J ends lost 6 bases and 9 bases respectively, with 12 bases between them.

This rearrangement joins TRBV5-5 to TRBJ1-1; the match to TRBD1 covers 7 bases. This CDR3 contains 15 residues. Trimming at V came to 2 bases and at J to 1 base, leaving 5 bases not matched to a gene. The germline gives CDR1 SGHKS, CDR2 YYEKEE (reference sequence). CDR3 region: CASSFGDSWNTEAFF. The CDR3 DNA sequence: TGTGCCAGCAGCTTCGGGGACAGTTGGAACACTGAAGCTTTCTTT.

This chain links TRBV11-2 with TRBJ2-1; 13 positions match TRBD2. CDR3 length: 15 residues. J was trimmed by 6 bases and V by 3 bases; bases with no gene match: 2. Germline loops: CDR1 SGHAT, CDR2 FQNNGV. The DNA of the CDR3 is TGTGCCAGCAGCTTTACTAGCGGGAGGGCCAATGAGCAGTTCTTC. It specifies CASSFTSGRANEQFF.